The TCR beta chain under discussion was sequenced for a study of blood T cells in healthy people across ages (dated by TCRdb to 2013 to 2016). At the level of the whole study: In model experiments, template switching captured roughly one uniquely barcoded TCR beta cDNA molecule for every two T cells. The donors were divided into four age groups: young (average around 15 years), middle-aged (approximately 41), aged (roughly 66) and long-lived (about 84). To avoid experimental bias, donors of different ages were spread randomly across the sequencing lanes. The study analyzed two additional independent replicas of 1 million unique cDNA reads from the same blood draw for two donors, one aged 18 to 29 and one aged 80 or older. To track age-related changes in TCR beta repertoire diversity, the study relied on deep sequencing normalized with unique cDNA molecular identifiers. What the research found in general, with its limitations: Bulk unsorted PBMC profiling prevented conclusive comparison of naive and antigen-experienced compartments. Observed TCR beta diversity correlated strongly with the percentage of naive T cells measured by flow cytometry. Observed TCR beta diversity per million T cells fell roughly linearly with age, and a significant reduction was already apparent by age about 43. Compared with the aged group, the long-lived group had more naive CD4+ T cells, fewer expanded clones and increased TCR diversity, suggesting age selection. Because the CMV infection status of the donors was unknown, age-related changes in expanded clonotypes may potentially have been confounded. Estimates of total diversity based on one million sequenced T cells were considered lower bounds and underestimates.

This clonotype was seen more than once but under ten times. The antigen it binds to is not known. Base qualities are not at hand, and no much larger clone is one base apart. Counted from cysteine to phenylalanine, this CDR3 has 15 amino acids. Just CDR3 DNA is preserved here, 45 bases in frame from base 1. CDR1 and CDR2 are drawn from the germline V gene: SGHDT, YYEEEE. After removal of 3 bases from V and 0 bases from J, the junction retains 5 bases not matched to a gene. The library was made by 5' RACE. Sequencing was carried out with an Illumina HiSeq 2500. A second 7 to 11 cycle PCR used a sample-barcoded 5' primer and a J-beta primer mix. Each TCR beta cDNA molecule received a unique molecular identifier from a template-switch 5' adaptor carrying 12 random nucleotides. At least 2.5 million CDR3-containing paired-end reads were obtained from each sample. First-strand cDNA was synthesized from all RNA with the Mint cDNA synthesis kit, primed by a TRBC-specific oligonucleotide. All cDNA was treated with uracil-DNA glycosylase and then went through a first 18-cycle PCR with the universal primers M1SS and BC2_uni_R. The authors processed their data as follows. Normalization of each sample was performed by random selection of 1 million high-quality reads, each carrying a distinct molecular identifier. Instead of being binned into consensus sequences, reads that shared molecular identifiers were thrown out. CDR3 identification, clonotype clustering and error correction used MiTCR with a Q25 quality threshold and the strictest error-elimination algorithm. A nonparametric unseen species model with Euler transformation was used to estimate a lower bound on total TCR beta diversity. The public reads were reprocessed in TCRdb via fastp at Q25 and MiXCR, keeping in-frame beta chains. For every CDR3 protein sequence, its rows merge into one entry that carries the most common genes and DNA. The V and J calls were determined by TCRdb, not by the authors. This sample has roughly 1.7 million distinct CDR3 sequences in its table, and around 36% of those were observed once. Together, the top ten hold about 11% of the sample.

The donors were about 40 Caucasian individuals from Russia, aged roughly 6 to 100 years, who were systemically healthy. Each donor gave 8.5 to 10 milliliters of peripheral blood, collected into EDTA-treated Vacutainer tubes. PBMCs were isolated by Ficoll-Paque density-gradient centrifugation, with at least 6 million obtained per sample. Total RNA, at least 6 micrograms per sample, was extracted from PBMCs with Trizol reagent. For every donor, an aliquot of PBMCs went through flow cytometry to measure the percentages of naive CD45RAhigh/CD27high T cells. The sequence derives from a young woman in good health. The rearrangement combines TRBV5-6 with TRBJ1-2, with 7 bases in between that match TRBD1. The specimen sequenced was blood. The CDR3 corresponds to CASSSDREANYGYTF. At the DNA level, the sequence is TGTGCCAGCAGCTCTGACAGGGAGGCTAACTATGGCTACACCTTC.